The rows below give T cell receptor beta chains drawn from one sample of a study of cytomegalovirus exposure and HLA in healthy donors. Clones were read by immunoSEQ multiplex PCR, and TCRdb kept only the in-frame ones, dropping some. The table lists about 200,000 clones, 75% to 80% of them singletons. Sequenced material: PBMCs. The receptors come from a man aged 18 to 29 in good health and CMV-seronegative. Both conserved end residues are part of each CDR3. A D gene is named only where the DNA matches it firmly. Size tells how often a clone was seen (once, few, many) or the class of an expanded clone, and some rows leave it out.

.,TRBJ2-7,once,TRBV5-6,CASSLGPITGSNSYEQYF,TGTGCCAGCAGCTTGGGACCCATAACAGGGTCAAACTCCTACGAGCAGTACTTC
TRBD1,TRBJ2-5,.,TRBV7-2,CASSYIGTGEETQYF,TGTGCCAGCAGCTATATTGGGACAGGGGAAGAGACCCAGTACTTC
TRBD1,TRBJ2-7,.,TRBV5-1,CASSIGRGLDEQYF,TGCGCCAGCAGCATAGGCAGGGGGCTCGACGAGCAGTACTTC
.,TRBJ2-6,.,TRBV10-3,CAISEQVDSSGANVLTF,TGTGCCATCAGTGAACAGGTCGACTCCTCTGGGGCCAACGTCCTGACTTTC
TRBD1,TRBJ1-2,.,TRBV4-1,CASSQEGTGPYGYTF,TGCGCCAGCAGCCAAGAAGGGACAGGACCCTATGGCTACACCTTC
TRBD2,TRBJ2-7,.,TRBV7-8,CASSDPGLPSYEQYF,TGTGCCAGCAGCGACCCGGGACTACCATCCTACGAGCAGTACTTC
.,TRBJ2-7,.,TRBV7-8,CASSSSELSYEQYF,TGTGCCAGCAGCTCATCCGAACTATCCTACGAGCAGTACTTC
.,TRBJ1-5,.,TRBV7-9,CASSFSSNQPQHF,TGTGCCAGCAGCTTCAGTAGCAATCAGCCCCAGCATTTT
TRBD2,TRBJ2-7,.,TRBV7-2,CASSLAQLAGVDEQYF,TGTGCCAGCAGCTTAGCGCAACTAGCGGGAGTAGACGAGCAGTACTTC
.,TRBJ1-1,once,TRBV30,CAFLSTEAFF,TGTGCCTTCCTAAGCACTGAAGCTTTCTTT
.,TRBJ1-5,.,TRBV9,CASSVTDAGNQPQHF,TGTGCCAGCAGCGTAACAGACGCCGGCAATCAGCCCCAGCATTTT
.,TRBJ1-2,.,TRBV18,CASSPPPGSAGYTF,TGTGCCAGCTCACCACCGCCCGGGTCTGCTGGCTACACCTTC
.,TRBJ2-7,.,TRBV19,CASSVGPGSEQYF,TGTGCCAGTAGTGTGGGTCCAGGCTCCGAGCAGTACTTC
.,TRBJ1-5,.,TRBV5-4,CASSRGGNQPQHF,TGTGCCAGCAGCCGGGGTGGCAATCAGCCCCAGCATTTT
.,TRBJ1-6,.,TRBV7-9,CAAVGAAYNSPLHF,TGTGCCGCCGTGGGGGCGGCCTATAATTCACCCCTCCACTTT
.,TRBJ2-6,.,TRBV2,CASSVVQVGANVLTF,TGTGCCAGCAGTGTGGTTCAGGTAGGGGCCAACGTCCTGACTTTC
TRBD1,TRBJ1-6,few,TRBV7-2,CASSLDRGNSPLHF,TGTGCCAGCAGCTTGGACAGGGGGAATTCACCCCTCCACTTT
TRBD1,TRBJ2-2,.,TRBV6-6,CASSTLDRVTGELFF,TGTGCCAGCAGTACCTTGGACAGGGTTACCGGGGAGCTGTTTTTT
TRBD1,TRBJ1-2,.,TRBV4-3,CASSRKDRADGYTF,TGCGCCAGCAGCCGGAAGGACAGGGCGGATGGCTACACCTTC
.,TRBJ2-2,.,TRBV5-4,CASSQGGSGELFF,TGTGCCAGCAGCCAGGGCGGTAGTGGGGAGCTGTTTTTT
.,TRBJ1-6,.,TRBV7-8,CASSFRSSYNSPLHF,TGTGCCAGCAGCTTTCGCAGCTCCTATAATTCACCCCTCCACTTT
.,TRBJ1-2,.,TRBV10-3,CAISEYAGDGYTF,TGTGCCATCAGTGAGTACGCAGGGGATGGCTACACCTTC
TRBD2,TRBJ2-3,once,TRBV30,CAWSLLAGGPDTQYF,TGTGCCTGGAGTCTCCTAGCGGGAGGGCCAGATACGCAGTATTTT
.,TRBJ1-1,few,TRBV6-1,CATEKDLMNTEAFF,TGTGCCACCGAAAAGGACTTGATGAACACTGAAGCTTTCTTT
TRBD2,TRBJ2-1,few,TRBV11-2,CASSSGGYNEQFF,TGTGCCAGCAGCTCCGGGGGGTATAATGAGCAGTTCTTC
.,TRBJ1-5,.,TRBV7-9,CASSSQGSNQPQHF,TGTGCCAGCAGCTCGCAGGGCAGCAATCAGCCCCAGCATTTT
.,TRBJ1-1,many,TRBV7-3,CASSLHQGNTEAFF,TGTGCCAGCAGCTTACATCAGGGAAACACTGAAGCTTTCTTT
TRBD2,TRBJ2-2,.,TRBV27,CASSSNLRGLAGRAGELFF,TGTGCCAGCAGTTCGAATCTCAGAGGACTAGCGGGAAGGGCCGGGGAGCTGTTTTTT
.,TRBJ2-7,.,TRBV4-2,CASSQENRVEQYF,TGTGCCAGCAGCCAAGAGAACAGGGTCGAGCAGTACTTC
TRBD1,TRBJ2-7,.,TRBV29-1,CSARQGVDYEQYF,TGCAGCGCCAGACAGGGGGTAGACTACGAGCAGTACTTC
.,TRBJ2-2,.,TRBV2,CASQGSGELFF,TGTGCCAGCCAGGGGAGCGGGGAGCTGTTTTTT
TRBD2,TRBJ2-7,few,TRBV7-6,CASSLSGGADEQYF,TGTGCCAGCAGCTTAAGCGGGGGGGCCGACGAGCAGTACTTC
.,TRBJ2-3,.,TRBV2,CASSDALAADTQYF,TGTGCCAGCAGTGATGCGCTAGCCGCAGATACGCAGTATTTT
TRBD2,TRBJ2-3,.,TRBV7-2,CASSLGTSGIGGGRVTQYF,TGTGCCAGCAGCCTAGGGACTAGCGGGATAGGGGGGGGGCGGGTTACGCAGTATTTT
TRBD1,TRBJ1-2,.,TRBV4-3,CASSQEQGLTGYTF,TGCGCCAGCAGCCAAGAACAGGGGCTGACTGGCTACACCTTC
.,TRBJ2-2,.,TRBV30,CAWSSSVNTGELFF,TGTGCCTGGAGTTCTAGCGTGAACACCGGGGAGCTGTTTTTT
TRBD2,TRBJ2-2,.,TRBV10-3,CAISRRAGEAGGTGELFF,TGTGCCATCAGTCGTCGGGCAGGGGAAGCGGGAGGTACCGGGGAGCTGTTTTTT
.,TRBJ1-2,.,TRBV7-9,CASSLESQPLHGYTF,TGTGCCAGCAGCTTAGAATCACAGCCCCTACATGGCTACACCTTC
TRBD2,TRBJ2-5,.,TRBV6-6,CASSSGLAGASETQYF,TGTGCCAGCAGTTCCGGACTAGCGGGAGCGTCAGAGACCCAGTACTTC
TRBD2,TRBJ2-3,.,TRBV5-1,CASTTSGVQDTQYF,TGCGCCAGCACAACTAGCGGGGTACAAGATACGCAGTATTTT
.,TRBJ1-6,few,TRBV11-3,CASSLDRGNSPLHF,TGTGCCAGCAGCTTAGATCGGGGGAATTCACCCCTCCACTTT
TRBD2,TRBJ2-1,.,TRBV9,CASSLSGGGGYNEQFF,TGTGCCAGCAGCTTAAGCGGCGGGGGGGGGTACAATGAGCAGTTCTTC
.,TRBJ1-5,.,TRBV5-6,CASSLGQRASNQPQHF,TGTGCCAGCAGCTTGGGACAGAGAGCTAGCAATCAGCCCCAGCATTTT
TRBD2,TRBJ2-1,.,TRBV7-3,CASSPGTSANNEQFF,TGTGCCAGCAGCCCGGGGACTAGCGCTAACAATGAGCAGTTCTTC
.,TRBJ2-1,few,TRBV7-2,CASSLAPLYQVPFYNEQFF,TGTGCCAGCAGCTTAGCGCCCCTATATCAGGTTCCCTTTTACAATGAGCAGTTCTTC
TRBD1,TRBJ2-5,.,TRBV4-3,CASSPGTGIYDQYF,TGCGCCAGCAGTCCCGGGACAGGCATTTACGATCAGTACTTC